These 13 T cell receptor beta chains were sequenced from one sample in a study of shared clonotypes between healthy human individuals. TCRdb keeps only in-frame clones here, not all; method: immunoSEQ multiplex PCR. Among under 1 million clones listed, 96% were seen once. The naive CD8 population came from CD45RO-negative cells selected for CCR7, without terminally differentiated effector memory CD45RA+ cells. The specimen was naive CD8+ T cells sorted from blood. Receptors originate from a man aged 30 to 39 in good health.

This chain uses TRBV18 with TRBJ1-5; D perhaps matches TRBD1 (5 bases). The CDR3 contains 13 residues. CDR1 is KGHSH, CDR2 LQKENI, per germline. V lost 6 bases and J lost 1, with 7 bases in between. CDR3 DNA sequence: TGTGCCAGCTCCGACAGAAGCAATCAGCCCCAGCATTTT. This codes for CASSDRSNQPQHF.

The chain uses TRBV28 and TRBJ2-5, with a possible D match to TRBD2 (6 bases). V lost 5 bases and J lost 1, with 20 bases in between. The CDR3 runs 17 residues. CDR1 is MDHEN and CDR2 is SYDVKM in the germline V gene. The chain's CDR3 is CASSERPGLYPQETQYF. DNA of the CDR3: TGTGCCAGCAGTGAAAGACCGGGACTTTACCCCCAAGAGACCCAGTACTTC.

The V and J genes are TRBV6-1 and TRBJ1-5, with D possibly being TRBD1 (6 bases). V was trimmed by 7 bases and J by 2 bases, leaving 15 bases between them. The germline V gene has CDR1 MNHNS and CDR2 SASEGT. CDR3 size: 15 residues. The DNA for the CDR3 is TGTGCCAGCAAGGGAGGGCCAGGGGGCAATCAGCCCCAGCATTTT. Its translation: CASKGGPGGNQPQHF.

This chain links TRBV5-4 with TRBJ2-3; D is unresolved. The CDR3 covers 12 residues. With 0 bases removed from V and 4 bases from J, the gap between germline ends came to 3 bases. CDR1 and CDR2 from the germline V gene are SGHNT and YYREEE (reference sequence). In nucleotides, the CDR3 is TGTGCCAGCAGCTTGGACCCAGATACGCAGTATTTT. This codes for CASSLDPDTQYF.

The chain links TRBV5-6 to TRBJ2-7; the D gene is possibly TRBD1 (5 bases). The CDR3 has 13 amino acids. V was pared by 2 bases and J by 1 base, with 7 bases between. Germline loops: CDR1 SGHDT, CDR2 YYEEEE. The CDR3, as DNA: TGTGCCAGCAGCTTAAGACAGTCCTACGAGCAGTACTTC. Encoded protein: CASSLRQSYEQYF. The full variable domain, with the rest looked up from reference TRBV5-6 and TRBJ2-7, is DAGVTQSPTHLIKTRGQQVTLRCSPKSGHDTVSWYQQALGQGPQFIFQYYEEEERQRGNFPDRFSGHQFPNYSSELNVNALLLGDSALYLCASSLRQSYEQYFGPGTRLTVT.

V and J are TRBV7-8 and TRBJ1-3, with D unclear. Trimming shortened V by 7 bases and J by 4 bases, and 8 bases separated the two germline ends. This CDR3 has 12 amino acids. From germline, CDR1 is SGHVS and CDR2 FQNEAQ. The CDR3 DNA sequence: TGTGCCAGCACCCCGTCAGGAAACACCATATATTTT. Its protein product is CASTPSGNTIYF.

This clone was recorded once. This chain joins TRBV7-6 and TRBJ2-3; a possible D gene is TRBD2 (5 bases). Germline V gene lookup returns CDR1 SGHVS and CDR2 FNYEAQ. Trimming removed 0 bases from V and 7 bases from J, with 8 bases in between. CDR3 size: 13 residues. The CDR3: CASSLAEDYTQYF. As DNA, the CDR3 is TGTGCCAGCAGCTTAGCGGAGGACTATACGCAGTATTTT.

The V and J genes are TRBV5-4 and TRBJ2-1, with 10 bases matching TRBD1. Germline loops: CDR1 SGHNT, CDR2 YYREEE (reference sequence). The CDR3 is 14 residues long. The V segment lost 5 bases and the J segment 5 bases; nucleotides outside the gene matches: 4. The CDR3 loop reads CASSRQGADNEQFF. The CDR3 region has the DNA TGTGCCAGCAGTCGACAGGGGGCTGACAATGAGCAGTTCTTC.

In nucleotides, the CDR3 is TGCAGCGTTAGGGGGGCCGAGCAGTACTTC. Its protein product is CSVRGAEQYF. V gene TRBV29-1 combines with J gene TRBJ2-7; D tentatively reads TRBD1 or TRBD2 (6 bases each). The ends were cut back, 5 bases at V and 6 bases at J, with 8 bases in the middle. CDR1 and CDR2 (germline): SQVTM, ANQGSEA. The CDR3 length is 10 residues.

The gene calls are TRBV5-6 and TRBJ1-2, with D perhaps TRBD1 (5 bases). The V end lost 6 bases, the J end lost 5 bases, and 23 bases lay between the germline ends. CDR1 and CDR2 from the germline V gene are SGHDT and YYEEEE. CDR3 length equals 16 residues. Here the CDR3 DNA reads TGTGCCAGCACCTTTGGGGGTCAGGAGCCTCGGTATGGCTACACCTTC. It specifies CASTFGGQEPRYGYTF.

The V call is TRBV27, the J call TRBJ2-6; TRBD1 matches at 10 bases. There are 19 residues in the CDR3. Per germline, CDR1 MNHEY and CDR2 SMNVEV (reference sequence). V lost 5 bases and J lost 0; bases outside the gene matches: 10. CDR3: CASSTLLRTGGSGANVLTF. DNA of the CDR3: TGTGCCAGCAGTACCCTCTTGCGGACAGGGGGCTCTGGGGCCAACGTCCTGACTTTC.

This clone has just one count. The chain links TRBV7-9 to TRBJ2-3, with TRBD2 matching 7 bases. This CDR3 has 16 amino acids. The V and J ends lost 5 bases and 0 bases, in that order; junction bases with no gene match: 8. Germline V gene data show CDR1 as SEHNR and CDR2 as FQNEAQ (reference sequence). The DNA of the CDR3 is TGTGCCAGCAGCCCTGGGGCTAGCGGTAGCACAGATACGCAGTATTTT. This translates into CASSPGASGSTDTQYF.

This rearrangement joins TRBV5-8 to TRBJ2-7; TRBD2 is a possible D gene (6 bases). The CDR3 extends over 14 amino acids. V dropped 2 bases and J dropped 3 bases, with 12 bases sitting between them. CDR1 and CDR2 (germline): SGHTS, YDEGEE. The CDR3 loop is CASSFGGNYYEQYF. CDR3 sequence (DNA): TGTGCCAGCAGCTTTGGGGGGAACTACTACGAGCAGTACTTC.